This TCR beta chain was documented in a study of T cells in Graves' hyperthyroidism and ophthalmopathy. Overall study: Peripheral blood specimens were obtained at initial diagnosis, prior to any treatment. Study-wide findings and caveats: Peripheral blood also featured most of the thyroid clonotypes expanded above 0.001.

Many counts were recorded for this clonotype. What it recognizes is unknown. This CDR3 has 14 amino acids. Trimming cost V 4 bases and J 0 bases; bases outside gene matches: 6. Germline CDR1 and CDR2: GTSNPN and SVGIG (reference sequence). A NOSPECS grade of at least 4, a Clinical Activity Score of at least 3 and duration under 3 months were recorded in ophthalmopathy patients. TCR beta CDR3 sequences were amplified from RNA transcripts. HTBI primers were used for first-round RT-PCR of the TCR CDR3. TCRdb itself ran the multiplex PCR reads through MiXCR, one entry per CDR3 protein. The sample yields some 300,000 distinct CDR3 sequences, roughly 19% seen once.

The TCR comes from a man aged 45-60 years with Graves' ophthalmopathy. The gene calls are TRBV30 and TRBJ2-7; 7 bases fit TRBD1. Input material: blood. DNA for the CDR3: TGTGCCTGGACCCCGACAGGGATCTCCTACGAGCAGTACTTC. Protein sequence: CAWTPTGISYEQYF.